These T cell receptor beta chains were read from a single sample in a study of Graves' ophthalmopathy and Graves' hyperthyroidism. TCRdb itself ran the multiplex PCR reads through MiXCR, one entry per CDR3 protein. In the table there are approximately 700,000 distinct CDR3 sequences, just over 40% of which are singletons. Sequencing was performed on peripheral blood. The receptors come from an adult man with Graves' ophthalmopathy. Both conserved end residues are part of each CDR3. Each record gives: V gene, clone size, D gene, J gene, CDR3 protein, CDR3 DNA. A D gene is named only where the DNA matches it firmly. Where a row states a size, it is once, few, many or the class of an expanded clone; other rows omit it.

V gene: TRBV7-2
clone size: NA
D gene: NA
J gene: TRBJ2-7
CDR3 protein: CASSQDFRLPLNEQYF
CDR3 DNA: TGCGCCAGCAGCCAAGATTTCCGCCTTCCCCTGAATGAGCAGTACTTC

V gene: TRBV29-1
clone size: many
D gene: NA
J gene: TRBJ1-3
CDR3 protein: CSVEDLGDTIYF
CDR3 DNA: TGCAGCGTTGAAGATCTTGGAGACACCATATATTTT

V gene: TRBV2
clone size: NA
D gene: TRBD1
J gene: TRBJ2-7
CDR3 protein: CASGYGTGSYEQHF
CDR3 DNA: TGTGCCAGCGGTTACGGGACAGGGTCCTACGAGCAGCACTTC

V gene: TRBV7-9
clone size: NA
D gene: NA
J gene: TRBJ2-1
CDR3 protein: CASSPNREEQFF
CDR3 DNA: TGTGCCAGCAGCCCGAACAGGGAGGAGCAGTTCTTC

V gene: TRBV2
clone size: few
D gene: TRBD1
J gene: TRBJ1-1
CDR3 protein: CASRGQGANPMNTEAFF
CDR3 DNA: TGTGCCAGCAGGGGACAGGGGGCAAACCCTATGAACACTGAAGCTTTCTTT

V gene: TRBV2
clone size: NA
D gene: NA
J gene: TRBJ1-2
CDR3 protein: CASSLSQGSFYGYTF
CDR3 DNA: TGTGCCAGCAGTTTATCTCAGGGGAGTTTCTATGGCTACACCTTC

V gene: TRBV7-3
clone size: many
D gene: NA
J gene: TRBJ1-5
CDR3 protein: CASSLRDDQPQHF
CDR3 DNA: TGTGCCAGCAGCTTGAGGGACGATCAGCCCCAGCATTTT

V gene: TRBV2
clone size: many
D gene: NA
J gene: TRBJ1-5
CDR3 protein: CASSYGGQSNQPQHF
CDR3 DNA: TGTGCCAGCAGTTATGGAGGACAGAGCAATCAGCCCCAGCATTTT

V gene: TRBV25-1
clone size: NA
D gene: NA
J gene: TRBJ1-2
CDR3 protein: CASSPRTDFYGYTF
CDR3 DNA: TGTGCCAGCAGCCCGAGGACAGATTTCTATGGCTACACCTTC

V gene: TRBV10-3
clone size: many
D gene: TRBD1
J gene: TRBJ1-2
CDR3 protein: CAISESLRAGGTGYTF
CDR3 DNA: TGTGCCATCAGTGAGTCGTTGAGGGCAGGGGGCACTGGCTACACCTTC

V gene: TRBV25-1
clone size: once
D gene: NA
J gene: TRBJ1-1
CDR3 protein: CASRASGLNAEAFF
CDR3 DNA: TGTGCCAGCAGAGCGTCGGGACTTAACGCTGAAGCTTTCTTT

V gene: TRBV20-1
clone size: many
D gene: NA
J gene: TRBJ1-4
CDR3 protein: CSAWASGYEKLFF
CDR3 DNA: TGCAGTGCGTGGGCCTCCGGGTACGAAAAACTGTTTTTT

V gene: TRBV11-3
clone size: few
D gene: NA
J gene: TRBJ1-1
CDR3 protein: CASSLAFGTEAFF
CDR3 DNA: TGTGCCAGCAGCTTAGCATTCGGGACTGAAGCTTTCTTT

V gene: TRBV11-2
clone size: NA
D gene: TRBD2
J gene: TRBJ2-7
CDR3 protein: CASSLGLEESYEQYF
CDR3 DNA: TGTGCCAGCAGCTTGGGACTAGAGGAATCCTACGAGCAGTACTTC

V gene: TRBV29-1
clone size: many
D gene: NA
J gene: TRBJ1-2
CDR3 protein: CSVVHGLGYGYTF
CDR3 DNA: TGCAGCGTTGTTCACGGGTTGGGCTATGGCTACACCTTC

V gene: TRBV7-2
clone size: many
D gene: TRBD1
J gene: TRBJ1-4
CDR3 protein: CASSLETGNEKLFF
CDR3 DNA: TGTGCCAGCAGCTTAGAGACAGGGAATGAAAAACTGTTTTTT

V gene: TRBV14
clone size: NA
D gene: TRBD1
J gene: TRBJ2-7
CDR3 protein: CASSRLRSSGGYEQYF
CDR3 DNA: TGTGCCAGCAGCCGTCTTCGGTCCTCAGGGGGATACGAGCAGTACTTC

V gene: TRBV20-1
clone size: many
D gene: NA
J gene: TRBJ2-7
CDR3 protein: CSAYSSYEQYF
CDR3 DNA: TGCAGTGCATACAGCTCCTACGAGCAGTACTTC

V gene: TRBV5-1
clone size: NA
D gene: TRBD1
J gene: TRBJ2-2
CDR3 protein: CASSHQLSGTGGSGELFF
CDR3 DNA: TGCGCCAGCAGCCACCAACTGTCCGGGACAGGGGGTTCCGGGGAGCTGTTTTTT

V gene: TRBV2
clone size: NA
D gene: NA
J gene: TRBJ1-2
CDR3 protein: CASRQATNYGYTF
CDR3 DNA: TGTGCCTCGAGACAGGCAACTAACTATGGCTACACCTTC

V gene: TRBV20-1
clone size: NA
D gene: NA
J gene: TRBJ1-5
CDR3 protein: CSARTTRQASYEHF
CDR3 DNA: TGCAGTGCTAGAACAACAAGGCAGGCCTCCTACGAGCATTTT

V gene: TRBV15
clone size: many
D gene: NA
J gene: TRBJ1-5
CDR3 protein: CATSRDSGIYTLYSNQPQHF
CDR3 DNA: TGTGCCACCAGCAGAGATTCAGGGATCTATACACTTTATAGCAATCAGCCCCAGCATTTT

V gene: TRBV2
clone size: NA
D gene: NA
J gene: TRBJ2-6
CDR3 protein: CASSQPPYISGANVLTF
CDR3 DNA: TGTGCCAGCAGCCAACCCCCCTACATCTCTGGGGCCAACGTCCTGACTTTC

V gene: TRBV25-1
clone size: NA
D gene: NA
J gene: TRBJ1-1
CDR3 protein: CASSDGTLGLAGGIPEAFF
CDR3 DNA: TGTGCCAGCAGTGATGGCACTCTGGGTCTGGCCGGGGGGATCCCTGAGGCTTTCTTT

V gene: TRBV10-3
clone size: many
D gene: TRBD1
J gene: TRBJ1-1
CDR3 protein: CASSYTQSTGDKAFF
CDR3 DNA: TGTGCCAGCAGTTATACTCAATCGACAGGGGACAAAGCTTTCTTT

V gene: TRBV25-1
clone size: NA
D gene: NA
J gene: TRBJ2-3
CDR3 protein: CASSPPGRISTDTQYF
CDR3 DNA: TGTGCCAGCTCACCACCGGGGCGGATTAGCACAGATACGCAGTATTTT

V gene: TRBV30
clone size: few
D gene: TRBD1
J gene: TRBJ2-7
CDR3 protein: CAWSQGQARGAYF
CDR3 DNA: TGTGCCTGGAGTCAGGGACAGGCCCGTGGTGCGTACTTC

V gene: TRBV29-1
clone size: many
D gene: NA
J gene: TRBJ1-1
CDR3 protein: CSVVGLLRNTEAFF
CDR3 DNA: TGCAGCGTTGTGGGACTTCTGAGGAACACTGAAGCTTTCTTT

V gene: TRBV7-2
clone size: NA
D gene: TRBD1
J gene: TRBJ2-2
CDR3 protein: CASSQRDRGTNTGELFF
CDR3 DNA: TGTGCCAGCAGCCAACGAGACAGGGGGACGAACACCGGGGAGCTGTTTTTT

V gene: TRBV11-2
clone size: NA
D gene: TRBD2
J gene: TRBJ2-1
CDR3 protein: CASSHTSGRSLGEQFF
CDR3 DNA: TGTGCCAGCAGCCACACGAGCGGGAGATCGTTAGGTGAGCAGTTCTTC

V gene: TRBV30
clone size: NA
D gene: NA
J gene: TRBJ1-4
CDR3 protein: CAWAENQEKLFF
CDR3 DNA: TGTGCCTGGGCGGAAAACCAGGAAAAACTGTTTTTT

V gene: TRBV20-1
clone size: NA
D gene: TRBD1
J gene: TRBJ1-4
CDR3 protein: CSATRTGANEKLFF
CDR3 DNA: TGCAGTGCTACCCGGACAGGGGCTAATGAAAAACTGTTTTTT

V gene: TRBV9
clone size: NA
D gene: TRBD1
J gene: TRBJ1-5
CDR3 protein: CASSVGWTGDEHF
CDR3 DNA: TGTGCCAGCAGCGTAGGGTGGACAGGGGACGAGCATTTT

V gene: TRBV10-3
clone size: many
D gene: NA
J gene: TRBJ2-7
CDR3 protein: CAISGGTITYEQYF
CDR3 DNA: TGTGCCATCAGTGGGGGGACGATAACCTACGAGCAGTACTTC

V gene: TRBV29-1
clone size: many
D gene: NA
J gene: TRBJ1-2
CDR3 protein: CSVDAPGSWYGYTF
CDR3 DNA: TGCAGCGTTGATGCCCCAGGGTCGTGGTATGGCTACACCTTC

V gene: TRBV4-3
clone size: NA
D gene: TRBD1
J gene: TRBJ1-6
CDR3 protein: CASSRSGTGESPLHF
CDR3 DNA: TGCGCCAGCAGCCGATCAGGGACAGGGGAATCACCCCTCCACTTT

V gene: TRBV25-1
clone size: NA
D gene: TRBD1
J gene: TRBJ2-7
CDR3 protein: CASSDTGTGGYEQYF
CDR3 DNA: TGTGCCAGCAGTGACACCGGGACAGGGGGCTACGAGCAGTACTTC

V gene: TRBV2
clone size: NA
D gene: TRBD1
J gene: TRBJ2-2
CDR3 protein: CASSEPGQGTWGGELFF
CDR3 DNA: TGTGCCAGCAGTGAGCCGGGACAGGGGACCTGGGGTGGGGAGCTGTTTTTT

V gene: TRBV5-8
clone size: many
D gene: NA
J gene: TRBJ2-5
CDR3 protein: CASSLDWETQYF
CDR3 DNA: TGTGCCAGCAGCTTGGATTGGGAGACCCAGTACTTC

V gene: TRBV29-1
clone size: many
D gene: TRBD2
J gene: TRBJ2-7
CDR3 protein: CSVEGLAGKYEQYF
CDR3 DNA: TGCAGCGTAGAGGGACTAGCGGGAAAGTACGAGCAGTACTTC

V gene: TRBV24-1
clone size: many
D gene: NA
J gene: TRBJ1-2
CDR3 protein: CATSDPGGRAGYTF
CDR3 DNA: TGTGCCACCAGCGACCCCGGGGGGCGTGCGGGCTACACCTTC

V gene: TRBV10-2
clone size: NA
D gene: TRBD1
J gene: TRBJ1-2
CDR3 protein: CVSRGEGAGYTF
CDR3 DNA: TGCGTCAGCAGAGGGGAGGGGGCTGGCTACACCTTC

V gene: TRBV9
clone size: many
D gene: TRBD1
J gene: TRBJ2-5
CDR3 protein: CASSVVGTEETQYF
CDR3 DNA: TGTGCCAGCAGCGTAGTCGGGACAGAAGAGACCCAGTACTTC

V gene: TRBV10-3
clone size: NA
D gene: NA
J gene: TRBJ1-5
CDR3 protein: CASSLGQPGRSPQHF
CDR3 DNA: TGTGCCAGCAGTCTCGGACAACCGGGGAGGTCGCCCCAGCATTTT

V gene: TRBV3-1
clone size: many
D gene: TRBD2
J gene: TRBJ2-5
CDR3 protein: CASSQGRTSLETQYF
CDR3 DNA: TGTGCCAGCAGCCAAGGTCGGACTAGCCTTGAGACCCAGTACTTC

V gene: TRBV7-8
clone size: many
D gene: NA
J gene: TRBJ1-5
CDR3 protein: CASSLRGDQPQHF
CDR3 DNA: TGTGCCAGCAGCTTACGAGGGGATCAGCCCCAGCATTTT

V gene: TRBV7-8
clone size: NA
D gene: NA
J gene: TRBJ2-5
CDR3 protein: CASSSRRVGAEGTQYF
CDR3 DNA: TGTGCCAGCAGCTCAAGGAGGGTAGGGGCCGAGGGGACCCAGTACTTC